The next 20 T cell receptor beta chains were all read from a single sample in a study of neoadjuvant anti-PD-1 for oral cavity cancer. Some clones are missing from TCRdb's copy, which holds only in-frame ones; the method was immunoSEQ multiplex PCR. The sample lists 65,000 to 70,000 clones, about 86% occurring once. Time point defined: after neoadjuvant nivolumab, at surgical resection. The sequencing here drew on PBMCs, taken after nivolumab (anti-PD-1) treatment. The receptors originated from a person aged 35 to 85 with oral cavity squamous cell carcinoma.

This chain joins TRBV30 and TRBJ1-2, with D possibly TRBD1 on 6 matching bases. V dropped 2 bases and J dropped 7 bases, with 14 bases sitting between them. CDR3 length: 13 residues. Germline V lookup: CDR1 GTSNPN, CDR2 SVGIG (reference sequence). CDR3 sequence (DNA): TGTGCCTGGAGTCCGGGCAGGGGAGGTGGCTACACCTTC. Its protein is CAWSPGRGGGYTF.

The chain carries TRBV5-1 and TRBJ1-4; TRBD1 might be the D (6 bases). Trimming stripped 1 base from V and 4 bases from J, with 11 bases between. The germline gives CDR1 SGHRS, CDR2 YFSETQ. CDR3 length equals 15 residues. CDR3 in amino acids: CASSLQDRVNEKLFF. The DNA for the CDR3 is TGCGCCAGCAGCTTGCAGGACAGAGTTAATGAAAAACTGTTTTTT.

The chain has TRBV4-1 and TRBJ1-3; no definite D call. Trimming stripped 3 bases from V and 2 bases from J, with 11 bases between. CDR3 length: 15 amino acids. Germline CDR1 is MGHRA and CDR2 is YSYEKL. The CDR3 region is CASSQPVGTGNTIYF. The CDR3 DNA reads TGCGCCAGCAGCCAGCCGGTTGGCACTGGAAACACCATATATTTT.

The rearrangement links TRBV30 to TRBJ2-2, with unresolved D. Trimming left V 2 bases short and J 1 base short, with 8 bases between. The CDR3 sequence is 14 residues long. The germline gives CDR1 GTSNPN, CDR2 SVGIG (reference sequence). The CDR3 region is CAWSPTLNTGELFF. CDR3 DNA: TGTGCCTGGAGTCCCACCCTGAACACCGGGGAGCTGTTTTTT.

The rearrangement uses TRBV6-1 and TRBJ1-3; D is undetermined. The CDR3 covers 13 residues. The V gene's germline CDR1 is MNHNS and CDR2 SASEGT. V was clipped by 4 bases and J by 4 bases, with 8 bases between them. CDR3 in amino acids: CASSVRQGNTIYF. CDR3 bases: TGTGCCAGCAGTGTCCGGCAGGGAAACACCATATATTTT.

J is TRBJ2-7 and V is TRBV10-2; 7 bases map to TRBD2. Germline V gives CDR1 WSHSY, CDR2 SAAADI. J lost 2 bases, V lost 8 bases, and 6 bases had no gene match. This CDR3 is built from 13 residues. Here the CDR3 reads CASGTGGAYEQYF. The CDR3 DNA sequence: TGCGCCAGCGGAACGGGAGGCGCCTACGAGCAGTACTTC.

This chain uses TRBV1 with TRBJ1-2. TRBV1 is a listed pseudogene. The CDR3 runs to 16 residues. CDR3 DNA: TGCACCAGCAGCACGCCCCGTTTGCGAAAGACCTATGGCTACACCTTC. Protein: CTSSTPRLRKTYGYTF.

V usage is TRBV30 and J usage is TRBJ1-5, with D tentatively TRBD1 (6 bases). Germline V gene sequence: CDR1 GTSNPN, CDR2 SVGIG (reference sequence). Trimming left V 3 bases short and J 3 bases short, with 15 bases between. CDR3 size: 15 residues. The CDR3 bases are TGTGCCTGGAGGCGTCAAACAGGGCCCAATCAGCCCCAGCATTTT. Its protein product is CAWRRQTGPNQPQHF.

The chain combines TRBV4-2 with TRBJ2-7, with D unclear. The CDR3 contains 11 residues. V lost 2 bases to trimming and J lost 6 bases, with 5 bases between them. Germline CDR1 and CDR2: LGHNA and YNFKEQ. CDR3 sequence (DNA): TGTGCCAGCAGCCAATACTCCGAGCAGTACTTC. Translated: CASSQYSEQYF.

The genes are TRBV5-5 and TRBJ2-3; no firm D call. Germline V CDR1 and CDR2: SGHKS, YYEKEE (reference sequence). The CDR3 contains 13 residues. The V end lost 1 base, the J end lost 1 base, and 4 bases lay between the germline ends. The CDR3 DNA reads TGTGCCAGCAGCTTGTCCCGCACAGATACGCAGTATTTT. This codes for CASSLSRTDTQYF.

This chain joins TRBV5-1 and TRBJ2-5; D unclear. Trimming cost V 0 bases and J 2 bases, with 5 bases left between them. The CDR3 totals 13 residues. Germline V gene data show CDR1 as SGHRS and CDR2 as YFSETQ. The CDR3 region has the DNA TGCGCCAGCAGCTTGGAACAGCAAGAGACCCAGTACTTC. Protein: CASSLEQQETQYF.

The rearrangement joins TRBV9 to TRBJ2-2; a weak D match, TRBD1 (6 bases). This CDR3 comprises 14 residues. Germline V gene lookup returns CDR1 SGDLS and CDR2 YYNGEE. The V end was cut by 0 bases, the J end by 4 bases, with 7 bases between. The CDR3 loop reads CASSVVGGTGELFF. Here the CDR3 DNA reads TGTGCCAGCAGCGTAGTAGGGGGCACCGGGGAGCTGTTTTTT.

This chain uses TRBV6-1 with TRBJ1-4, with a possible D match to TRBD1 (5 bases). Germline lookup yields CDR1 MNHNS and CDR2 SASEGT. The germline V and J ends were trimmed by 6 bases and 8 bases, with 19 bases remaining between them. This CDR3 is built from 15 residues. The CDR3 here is CASSPGGNLGEKLFF. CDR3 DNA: TGTGCCAGCAGCCCTGGGGGTAACTTAGGAGAAAAACTGTTTTTT.

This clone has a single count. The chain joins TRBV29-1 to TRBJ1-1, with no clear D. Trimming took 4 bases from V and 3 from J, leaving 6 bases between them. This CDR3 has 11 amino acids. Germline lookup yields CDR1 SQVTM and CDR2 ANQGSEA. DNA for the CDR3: TGCAGCGTTGCGGGGTACACTGAAGCTTTCTTT. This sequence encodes CSVAGYTEAFF.

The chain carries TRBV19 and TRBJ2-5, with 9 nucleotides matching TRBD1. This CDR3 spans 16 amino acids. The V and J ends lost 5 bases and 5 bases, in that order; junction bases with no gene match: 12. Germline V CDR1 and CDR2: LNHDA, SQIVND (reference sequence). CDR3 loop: CASSSQGAGMVETQYF. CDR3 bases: TGTGCCAGTAGTTCACAGGGGGCCGGGATGGTGGAGACCCAGTACTTC.

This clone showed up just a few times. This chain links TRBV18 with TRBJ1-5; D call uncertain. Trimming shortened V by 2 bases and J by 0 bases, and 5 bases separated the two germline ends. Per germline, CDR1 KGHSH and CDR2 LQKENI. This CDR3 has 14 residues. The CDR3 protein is CASSPVGSNQPQHF. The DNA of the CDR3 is TGTGCCAGCTCACCAGTGGGTAGCAATCAGCCCCAGCATTTT.

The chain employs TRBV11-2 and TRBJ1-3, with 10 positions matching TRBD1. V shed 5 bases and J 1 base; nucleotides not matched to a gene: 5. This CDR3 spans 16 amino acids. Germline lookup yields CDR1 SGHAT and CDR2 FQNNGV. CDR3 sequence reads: CASSARTGGSGNTIYF. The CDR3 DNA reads TGTGCCAGCAGCGCACGGACAGGGGGGTCTGGAAACACCATATATTTT.

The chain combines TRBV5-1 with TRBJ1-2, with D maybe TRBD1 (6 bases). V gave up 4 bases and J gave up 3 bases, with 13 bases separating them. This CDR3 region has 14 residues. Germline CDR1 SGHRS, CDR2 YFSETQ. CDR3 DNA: TGCGCCAGCAGCCCGCCGGGGGCGGACTATGGCTACACCTTC. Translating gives CASSPPGADYGYTF.

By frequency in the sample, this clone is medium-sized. As DNA, the CDR3 is TGTGCCAGCAGCTACGAGGACAGGGGGCGCGGAGCTTTCTTT. This translates into CASSYEDRGRGAFF. The chain combines TRBV11-2 with TRBJ1-1, with 11 bases aligning to TRBD1. The V segment lost 4 bases and the J segment 10 bases; nucleotides outside the gene matches: 8. The CDR3 is made up of 14 amino acids. Germline V gene sequence: CDR1 SGHAT, CDR2 FQNNGV.

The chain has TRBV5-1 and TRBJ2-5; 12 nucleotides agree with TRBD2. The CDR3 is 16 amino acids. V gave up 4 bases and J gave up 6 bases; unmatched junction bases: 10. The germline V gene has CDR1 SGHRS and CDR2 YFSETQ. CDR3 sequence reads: CASSLATSGSTKTQYF. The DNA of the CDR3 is TGCGCCAGCAGCCTGGCGACTAGCGGGAGTACGAAGACCCAGTACTTC.